This T cell receptor beta chain was recorded in a study of CD8+CD57+ T cells in acquired aplastic anemia. The authors sequenced patients whose flow cytometry had shown CD8+CD57+ cell expansion. No therapy had been given to the patients at the time of blood sampling. Template material for TCR beta VDJ and CDR3 profiling consisted of genomic DNA. TCRdb fed the reads into MiXCR, producing one record per CDR3 protein. The table records 150,000 or so distinct CDR3 sequences, about 45% of them present only once. The CDR3 contains 12 residues. The germline V gene has CDR1 SEHNR and CDR2 FQNEAQ (reference sequence). The ends were cut back, 5 bases at V and 6 bases at J, with 8 bases in the middle.

The material sequenced was sorted CD4+, CD8+, or CD8+CD57+ T cells (not recorded which) from PBMCs. The TCR comes from a human donor with aplastic anemia. The chain employs TRBV7-9 and TRBJ1-5; no firm D call. The chain's CDR3 is CASSDGGQPQHF. Here the CDR3 DNA reads TGTGCCAGCAGCGATGGTGGTCAGCCCCAGCATTTT.